The 28 T cell receptor beta chains below all came from one sample that was sequenced in a study of T cell changes during pregnancy in multiple sclerosis. Profiling relied on immunoSEQ multiplex PCR, and the TCRdb table lists in-frame clones only, not all of them. The data contain around 110,000 clones, about 89% of them singletons. The sequencing here drew on peripheral blood, taken before pregnancy. The receptors derive from a female donor with multiple sclerosis, enrolled in a pregnancy study.

The chain combines TRBV5-1 with TRBJ2-7; D ambiguous. The V end lost 3 bases, the J end lost 4 bases, and 8 bases lay between the germline ends. Germline assignment: CDR1 SGHRS and CDR2 YFSETQ. This CDR3 has 12 residues. The CDR3 sequence: CASSSEQYEQYF. The DNA of the CDR3 is TGCGCCAGCAGCTCAGAACAGTACGAGCAGTACTTC.

The chain carries TRBV18 and TRBJ2-2; maybe TRBD2 (5 bases). CDR3 length: 19 residues. Germline assignment: CDR1 KGHSH and CDR2 LQKENI. V lost 1 base, J lost 4 bases, and 22 bases lay in between. The CDR3 spells CASSPQVPGPEGITGELFF. CDR3 bases: TGTGCCAGCTCACCACAGGTCCCCGGACCCGAGGGCATCACCGGGGAGCTGTTTTTT.

The chain has TRBV7-2 and TRBJ1-2; 7 bases align to TRBD1. Germline assignment: CDR1 SGHTA and CDR2 FQGNSA. V trimming: 5 bases; J trimming: 5 bases; junction bases outside the gene matches: 17. The CDR3 is 17 amino acids. The CDR3: CASSATRGGQLMYGYTF. Here the CDR3 DNA reads TGTGCCAGCAGCGCAACGAGAGGGGGACAGCTCATGTATGGCTACACCTTC.

The gene calls are TRBV25-1 and TRBJ2-1, with 10 bases aligning to TRBD2. The CDR3 sequence is 15 residues long. Germline CDR1 and CDR2: MGHDK and SYGVNS. The V and J ends lost 4 bases and 2 bases, in that order; junction bases with no gene match: 2. CDR3 sequence: CASSGSGRAYNEQFF. The CDR3, as DNA: TGTGCCAGCAGTGGAAGCGGGAGGGCCTACAATGAGCAGTTCTTC.

Only one count was recorded for this clone. The V and J genes are TRBV5-6 and TRBJ2-5; 10 bases agree with TRBD2. This CDR3 comprises 15 residues. Germline V gene data show CDR1 as SGHDT and CDR2 as YYEEEE. V lost 5 bases, J lost 4 bases, and 8 bases stayed unmatched. The DNA for the CDR3 is TGTGCCAGCAGGTTTGGGACTAGCGTCTCAGAGACCCAGTACTTC. The encoded protein is CASRFGTSVSETQYF.

This sequence joins TRBV5-1 and TRBJ1-2; tentatively, D is TRBD1 (5 bases). V shed 0 bases and J shed 2 bases, with 11 bases lying between them. Per the germline V gene, CDR1 is SGHRS and CDR2 is YFSETQ. The CDR3 sequence is 15 residues long. This chain's CDR3 is CASSLAGSGNYGYTF. The CDR3 nucleotides are TGCGCCAGCAGCTTGGCCGGGTCAGGGAACTATGGCTACACCTTC.

Only one count was recorded for this clone. The chain uses TRBV15 and TRBJ2-1; no reliable D call. V was trimmed by 0 bases and J by 0 bases, leaving 12 bases between them. Looked up from germline, CDR1 is LNHNV and CDR2 is YYDKDF (reference sequence). The CDR3 covers 17 residues. The CDR3 region has the DNA TGTGCCACCAGCAGAGATCGGCGGCAAAGCTCCTACAATGAGCAGTTCTTC. Translated, it gives CATSRDRRQSSYNEQFF.

This chain links TRBV18 with TRBJ2-6; D possibly corresponds to TRBD1 (5 bases). CDR3 size: 15 residues. CDR1 KGHSH and CDR2 LQKENI come from the germline V gene. V lost 2 bases to trimming and J lost 1 base, with 6 bases between them. Here the CDR3 DNA reads TGTGCCAGCTCACCAGACAGATCTGGGGCCAACGTCCTGACTTTC. It is translated as CASSPDRSGANVLTF.

The chain employs TRBV5-8 and TRBJ1-1; the D is unclear. The V gene's germline CDR1 is SGHTS and CDR2 YDEGEE. This CDR3 region has 13 residues. Trimming left V 2 bases short and J 1 base short, with 6 bases between. CDR3 loop: CASSFEANTEAFF. CDR3 nucleotide sequence: TGTGCCAGCAGCTTCGAGGCGAACACTGAAGCTTTCTTT.

The chain uses TRBV7-6 and TRBJ2-5; D is undetermined. The V end was cut by 6 bases, the J end by 0 bases, with 11 bases between. This CDR3 comprises 14 residues. The germline gives CDR1 SGHVS, CDR2 FNYEAQ. The CDR3 DNA reads as TGTGCCAGCAGTTCTACAGTCTACCAAGAGACCCAGTACTTC. Protein sequence: CASSSTVYQETQYF. Full variable domain (outside the CDR3, taken from reference TRBV7-6 and TRBJ2-5): GAGVSQSPRYKVTKRGQDVALRCDPISGHVSLYWYRQALGQGPEFLTYFNYEAQQDKSGLPNDRFSAERPEGSISTLTIQRTEQRDSAMYRCASSSTVYQETQYFGPGTRLLVL.

CDR3 nucleotides: TGTGCCAGCAGTTACTCTCCCAGGGTTCGGGAAAAACTGTTTTTT. It yields the protein CASSYSPRVREKLFF. This rearrangement joins TRBV6-6 to TRBJ1-4; maybe TRBD1 (5 bases). V lost 0 bases to trimming and J lost 8 bases, with 13 bases between them. This CDR3 is built from 15 residues. Per germline, CDR1 MNHNY and CDR2 SVGAGI (reference sequence).

This sequence joins TRBV7-2 and TRBJ1-1; possible D gene TRBD1, 5 bases. Germline V lookup: CDR1 SGHTA, CDR2 FQGNSA. There are 15 residues in the CDR3. V shed 1 base and J shed 4 bases, with 13 bases lying between them. In DNA form, the CDR3 reads TGTGCCAGCAGCTTAGTCTACGGGGGGGGCACTGAAGCTTTCTTT. It codes for CASSLVYGGGTEAFF.

The rearrangement links TRBV6-1 to TRBJ2-2, with D perhaps TRBD1 (5 bases). The CDR3 length is 14 residues. Per germline, CDR1 MNHNS and CDR2 SASEGT. Deletions cut 6 bases from V and 3 bases from J, with 11 bases between. CDR3 residues: CASRVTDDTGELFF. The DNA of the CDR3 is TGTGCCAGCAGGGTGACAGACGACACCGGGGAGCTGTTTTTT.

This chain links TRBV7-3 with TRBJ2-7, with 11 bases fitting TRBD1. This CDR3 contains 14 residues. The germline V gene encodes CDR1 SGHTA and CDR2 FQGTGA. Unmatched junction bases numbered 6, after V lost 5 bases and J lost 6 bases. The chain's CDR3 is CASSPSGTGGEQYF. CDR3 DNA sequence: TGTGCCAGCAGCCCCAGTGGGACAGGGGGCGAGCAGTACTTC.

The rearrangement links TRBV19 to TRBJ2-7; tentatively, D is TRBD1 (6 bases). The V end was cut by 3 bases, the J end by 5 bases, with 17 bases between. Germline CDR1 and CDR2: LNHDA and SQIVND (reference sequence). This CDR3 is built from 15 residues. CDR3 region: CASSMPNRVGNEQYF. The DNA for the CDR3 is TGTGCCAGTAGTATGCCTAACAGGGTTGGAAACGAGCAGTACTTC.

V and J are TRBV30 and TRBJ1-2; the D gene is possibly TRBD1 (5 bases). Germline CDR1 and CDR2: GTSNPN and SVGIG (reference sequence). Trimming left V 3 bases short and J 4 bases short, with 12 bases between. This CDR3 has 13 residues. In DNA form, the CDR3 reads TGTGCCTGGAGCCCAAAAAGGGGCTATGGCTACACCTTC. It specifies CAWSPKRGYGYTF.

This clone was counted a few times. The gene calls are TRBV7-8 and TRBJ1-1; no clear D. Germline V gene sequence: CDR1 SGHVS, CDR2 FQNEAQ. The CDR3 has 12 residues. Trimming took 5 bases from V and 4 from J, leaving 8 bases between them. This CDR3 reads CASSPLGTEAFF. As DNA, the CDR3 is TGTGCCAGCAGCCCTCTAGGCACTGAAGCTTTCTTT.

The chain couples TRBV9 to TRBJ1-1; 10 bases are shared with TRBD1. Looked up from germline, CDR1 is SGDLS and CDR2 is YYNGEE. Germline trimming cut 2 bases from V and 4 bases from J; bases unmatched to any gene: 5. The CDR3 extends over 15 amino acids. CDR3 loop: CASSVRQGASTEAFF. CDR3 DNA: TGTGCCAGCAGCGTCAGACAGGGGGCGAGCACTGAAGCTTTCTTT.

Details on this clone: Other nucleotide sequences in the sample specify the same CDR3. This chain connects TRBV28 to TRBJ2-7; 8 bases align to TRBD1. The CDR3 is 15 residues long. Germline CDR1 MDHEN, CDR2 SYDVKM. Germline trimming cut 7 bases from V and 1 base from J; bases unmatched to any gene: 9. The CDR3 nucleotides read TGTGCCAGCACCACAGGGGGTACGGGGTCCTACGAGCAGTACTTC. Protein product: CASTTGGTGSYEQYF.

This rearrangement joins TRBV30 to TRBJ2-5, with 12 bases lining up with TRBD2. The V segment lost 0 bases and the J segment 5 bases; nucleotides outside the gene matches: 7. The germline CDR1 and CDR2 sequences are GTSNPN and SVGIG (reference sequence). The CDR3 covers 16 residues. CDR3 nucleotides: TGTGCCTGGAGTGTGTCTAGCGGGGGGGCCCTCGAGACCCAGTACTTC. Amino acids: CAWSVSSGGALETQYF.

This clone has more than one count but fewer than ten. The chain carries TRBV4-1 and TRBJ1-1; TRBD1 might be the D (6 bases). Germline CDR1 MGHRA, CDR2 YSYEKL. Trimming left V 4 bases short and J 6 bases short, with 12 bases between. This CDR3 has 13 amino acids. The CDR3 DNA follows: TGCGCCAGCAGCCGACCGGACAGTGCTGAAGCTTTCTTT. Encoded protein: CASSRPDSAEAFF.

The rearrangement uses TRBV5-1 and TRBJ2-2; TRBD1 might be the D (5 bases). Germline V gene sequence: CDR1 SGHRS, CDR2 YFSETQ. The V and J ends lost 0 bases and 7 bases respectively, with 10 bases between them. The length of the CDR3 is 14 residues. The CDR3 nucleotides read TGCGCCAGCAGCTTGGTGGTAGGGGTCGGGGAGCTGTTTTTT. It translates to CASSLVVGVGELFF.

The chain combines TRBV4-3 with TRBJ2-5; possible D gene TRBD1, 6 bases. The CDR3 contains 17 residues. Trimming removed 1 base at V and 5 bases at J, with 20 bases between. The V gene's germline CDR1 is LGHNA and CDR2 YSLEER. Written as DNA, the CDR3 is TGCGCCAGCAGCCAAGGCCGACAGGCTAATTGGGGGGAGACCCAGTACTTC. This sequence encodes CASSQGRQANWGETQYF.

As for this clone: This same CDR3 is encoded by further DNA sequences in the sample. For the CDR3, the DNA is TGCGCCAGCAGCTTAGGACTAGCGGGGGGCACAGATACGCAGTATTTT. Protein sequence: CASSLGLAGGTDTQYF. The chain employs TRBV5-1 and TRBJ2-3; 13 nucleotides align to TRBD2. With 2 bases clipped from V and 1 base from J, the junction kept 1 base outside the gene matches. The length of the CDR3 is 16 residues. Germline V gene data show CDR1 as SGHRS and CDR2 as YFSETQ.

The chain combines TRBV7-3 with TRBJ2-1; perhaps TRBD2 as D (6 bases). The CDR3 loop spans 17 amino acids. The germline V and J ends were trimmed by 2 bases and 0 bases, with 14 bases remaining between them. Germline V lookup: CDR1 SGHTA, CDR2 FQGTGA. CDR3 DNA sequence: TGTGCCAGCAGCTTAGGAACGGGGGTTCGCTCCTACAATGAGCAGTTCTTC. It yields the protein CASSLGTGVRSYNEQFF.

This chain uses TRBV30 with TRBJ2-4, with 7 positions matching TRBD1. Trimming took 0 bases from V and 0 from J; bases not matched to a gene: 5. CDR1 and CDR2 from the germline V gene are GTSNPN and SVGIG (reference sequence). This CDR3 has 16 amino acids. The CDR3 sequence: CAWSVLAGGAKNIQYF. The CDR3, as DNA: TGTGCCTGGAGTGTACTCGCAGGGGGAGCCAAAAACATTCAGTACTTC.

The chain joins TRBV5-1 to TRBJ2-5; TRBD2 aligns across 7 bases. The J call is in doubt because the DNA end fits TRBJ2-7 better. Germline lookup yields CDR1 SGHRS and CDR2 YFSETQ. The CDR3 loop spans 14 amino acids. Here the CDR3 DNA reads TGCGCCAGCAGCCTCCTAGCGGTTTCCTACGAGCAGTACTTC. Its protein is CASSLLAVSYEQYF.

The chain recombines TRBV5-1 with TRBJ1-1; TRBD1 agrees at 8 bases. CDR3 length equals 14 residues. V lost 5 bases and J lost 2; bases outside the gene matches: 5. Germline CDR1 SGHRS, CDR2 YFSETQ. CDR3 coding DNA: TGCGCCAGCAGATGGACAGGGCCAAACACTGAAGCTTTCTTT. It is translated as CASRWTGPNTEAFF. Drawing the rest from reference TRBV5-1 and TRBJ1-1, the complete variable domain is KAGVTQTPRYLIKTRGQQVTLSCSPISGHRSVSWYQQTPGQGLQFLFEYFSETQRNKGNFPGRFSGRQFSNSRSEMNVSTLELGDSALYLCASRWTGPNTEAFFGQGTRLTVV.